Presented here are 21 T cell receptor beta chains from one specimen sequenced in a study of T-cell memory formation after mild COVID-19. Each CDR3 protein gets one entry after TCRdb re-called the 5' RACE reads with MiXCR. The sample lists approximately 210,000 distinct CDR3 sequences; over 9.5% were seen once. The specimen was PBMCs or a T cell subset sorted from them (not recorded which). The origin of the receptors is a man younger than 30 who had mild COVID-19 (a few samples of this study predate the infection). Cell type and time point are not known.

Worth noting for this clonotype: The junction shows a germline mismatch at one end, possibly a read error. The CDR3 here is CASSPWTQRNF. In DNA, the CDR3 is TGTGCCAGCAGTCCTTGGACACAAAGGAATTTT. The V call is TRBV27, the J call TRBJ1-5; D perhaps matches TRBD1 (5 bases). From germline, CDR1 is MNHEY and CDR2 SMNVEV (reference sequence). The CDR3 is 11 residues long.

The chain links TRBV5-4 to TRBJ1-1; D possibly corresponds to TRBD1 (5 bases). The V end lost 6 bases, the J end lost 2 bases, and 14 bases lay between the germline ends. The CDR3 sequence is 14 residues long. Germline CDR1 is SGHNT and CDR2 is YYREEE (reference sequence). The DNA of the CDR3 is TGTGCCAGCAACTTAGGAAGGGACAACACTGAAGCTTTCTTT. Protein: CASNLGRDNTEAFF.

This clonotype has just a few counts. The chain recombines TRBV7-9 with TRBJ1-1; D possibly corresponds to TRBD1 (6 bases). The CDR3 contains 14 residues. Trimming removed 7 bases at V and 3 bases at J, with 15 bases between. The germline gives CDR1 SEHNR, CDR2 FQNEAQ (reference sequence). Written as DNA, the CDR3 is TGTGCCAGCAACCGCCGCAGGGGAGACACTGAAGCTTTCTTT. It is translated as CASNRRRGDTEAFF.

The chain links TRBV7-2 to TRBJ2-7, with D perhaps TRBD2 (6 bases). Germline V lookup: CDR1 SGHTA, CDR2 FQGNSA. Trimming pared 6 bases from V and 0 bases from J, leaving 18 bases between. The CDR3 is 16 amino acids. Here the CDR3 reads CASSPELGLPSYEQYF. The CDR3 bases are TGTGCCAGCAGTCCGGAGCTGGGACTTCCCTCCTACGAGCAGTACTTC. Full variable domain (outside the CDR3, taken from reference TRBV7-2 and TRBJ2-7): GAGVSQSPSNKVTEKGKDVELRCDPISGHTALYWYRQSLGQGLEFLIYFQGNSAPDKSGLPSDRFSAERTGGSVSTLTIQRTQQEDSAVYLCASSPELGLPSYEQYFGPGTRLTVT.

This clonotype was observed a few times. V and J are TRBV15 and TRBJ2-7; D is perhaps TRBD2 (5 bases). Germline-derived CDR1 and CDR2 are LNHNV and YYDKDF (reference sequence). This CDR3 has 12 residues. V lost 5 bases and J 6 bases, leaving 11 bases between the germline ends. CDR3 region: CATSLEAGEQYV. The DNA of the CDR3 is TGTGCCACCAGCCTGGAGGCCGGCGAGCAGTACGTC.

The genes are TRBV14 and TRBJ2-3; no clear D gene. CDR3 length: 13 residues. Trimming removed 2 bases from V and 4 bases from J, with 7 bases in between. Germline lookup yields CDR1 SGHDN and CDR2 FVKESK. The CDR3 protein is CASSQSMADTQYF. The CDR3 nucleotides read TGTGCCAGCAGCCAATCAATGGCAGATACGCAGTATTTT.

V and J are TRBV5-6 and TRBJ1-5, with a possible D match to TRBD1 (5 bases). The CDR3 has 15 amino acids. In germline, CDR1 is SGHDT, CDR2 YYEEEE. V lost 3 bases and J lost 3, with 13 bases in between. The CDR3 here is CASSSYGASNQPQHF. In DNA form, the CDR3 reads TGTGCCAGCAGCTCATACGGGGCCTCCAATCAGCCCCAGCATTTT.

This clonotype was detected a few times. The chain is built from TRBV4-2 and TRBJ1-4, with 9 positions matching TRBD1. Germline-derived CDR1 and CDR2 are LGHNA and YNFKEQ. V shed 4 bases, J shed 8 bases, and the junction held 11 bases outside the gene matches. The CDR3 is made up of 16 amino acids. As DNA, the CDR3 is TGTGCCAGCAGCCCGATCACAGGGGGCGCGGAGGAAAAACTGTTTTTT. Protein: CASSPITGGAEEKLFF.

This clonotype was recorded many times. J is TRBJ2-2 and V is TRBV12-3 or TRBV12-4; D is unclear. The V gene lost 3 bases and the J gene lost 6 bases, with 5 bases spanning the gap. The CDR3 is 12 residues long. The CDR3 bases are TGTGCCAGCAGTTTTGGAGCCGGGGAGCTGTTTTTT. The encoded protein is CASSFGAGELFF.

The chain has TRBV9 and TRBJ1-2; no clear D. Germline V lookup: CDR1 SGDLS, CDR2 YYNGEE. The CDR3 runs to 13 residues. Trimming took off 3 bases at V and 6 bases at J, with 12 bases between the two ends. CDR3 DNA sequence: TGTGCCAGCAGCGGGGCAGGTCGGCATGGCTACACCTTC. Amino acid sequence: CASSGAGRHGYTF. The variable domain in full, completed from reference TRBV9 and TRBJ1-2, reads DSGVTQTPKHLITATGQRVTLRCSPRSGDLSVYWYQQSLDQGLQFLIQYYNGEERAKGNILERFSAQQFPDLHSELNLSSLELGDSALYFCASSGAGRHGYTFGSGTRLTVV.

V is TRBV27 and J is TRBJ1-4, with no clear D. This CDR3 spans 15 amino acids. The V and J ends lost 4 bases and 0 bases respectively, with 9 bases between them. Germline V gene lookup returns CDR1 MNHEY and CDR2 SMNVEV (reference sequence). The CDR3 bases are TGTGCCAGCAGTTCGAAAGCTGCAACTAATGAAAAACTGTTTTTT. Its protein is CASSSKAATNEKLFF. Full variable domain (remainder filled in from reference TRBV27 and TRBJ1-4): EAQVTQNPRYLITVTGKKLTVTCSQNMNHEYMSWYRQDPGLGLRQIYYSMNVEVTDKGDVPEGYKVSRKEKRNFPLILESPSPNQTSLYFCASSSKAATNEKLFFGSGTQLSVL.

This clonotype was observed a few times. The chain has TRBV20-1 and TRBJ2-3; D gene uncertain. Trimming took 6 bases from V and 2 from J, leaving 9 bases between them. This CDR3 has 12 residues. Germline V gene data show CDR1 as DFQATT and CDR2 as SNEGSKA (reference sequence). This CDR3 is CSAHSFTDTQYF. In DNA, the CDR3 is TGCAGTGCGCACTCTTTCACAGATACGCAGTATTTT.

This clonotype was seen more than once but under ten times. The chain links TRBV10-3 to TRBJ2-5; D could derive from TRBD1 or TRBD2 (5 bases each). The germline V and J ends were trimmed by 2 bases and 10 bases, with 11 bases remaining between them. Germline-derived CDR1 and CDR2 are ENHRY and SYGVKD. The CDR3 length is 12 residues. The CDR3: CAISERGVDQYF. CDR3 in DNA: TGTGCCATCAGTGAGAGAGGGGTAGACCAGTACTTC.

This clonotype turned up a few times. The chain is built from TRBV12-3 or TRBV12-4 and TRBJ2-2; 13 bases map to TRBD2. CDR3 size: 16 residues. Unmatched junction bases numbered 7, after V lost 6 bases and J lost 6 bases. CDR3 protein: CASSPLAGGPAGELFF. In DNA form, the CDR3 reads TGTGCCAGCAGCCCACTAGCGGGGGGGCCGGCCGGGGAGCTGTTTTTT.

This clonotype was detected ten times or more. The rearrangement joins TRBV5-1 to TRBJ2-5; D is perhaps TRBD1 (5 bases). Trimming removed 1 base from V and 4 bases from J, with 8 bases in between. This CDR3 is built from 13 residues. CDR1 and CDR2 (germline): SGHRS, YFSETQ. In nucleotides, the CDR3 is TGCGCCAGCAGCTTGTTAGGGGCAGAGACCCAGTACTTC. Translated, it gives CASSLLGAETQYF.

The chain recombines TRBV5-1 with TRBJ2-5; possibly TRBD1 for D (5 bases). Germline CDR1 is SGHRS and CDR2 is YFSETQ. There are 14 residues in the CDR3. The V and J ends lost 4 bases and 1 base respectively, with 11 bases between them. The CDR3 DNA reads TGCGCCAGCAGCCCCAGGGTGGCCCAAGAGACCCAGTACTTC. Translated, it gives CASSPRVAQETQYF.

At least ten counts were recorded for this clonotype. V is TRBV5-6 and J is TRBJ2-1, with 8 bases fitting TRBD1. The junction had 1 base not matched to a gene; V was cut back by 0 bases and J by 2 bases. There are 15 residues in the CDR3. Germline-derived CDR1 and CDR2 are SGHDT and YYEEEE. This chain's CDR3 is CASSLETGAYNEQFF. As DNA, the CDR3 is TGTGCCAGCAGCTTGGAGACAGGGGCCTACAATGAGCAGTTCTTC.

This clonotype was seen a handful of times. This chain links TRBV12-3 or TRBV12-4 with TRBJ2-7; 7 nucleotides match TRBD2. The J segment lost 5 bases and the V segment lost 5 bases, leaving 9 bases of the junction unmatched. The CDR3 has 14 residues. The CDR3 spells CASSPPGRAHEQYF. The DNA of the CDR3 is TGTGCCAGCAGTCCCCCTGGGAGGGCCCACGAGCAGTACTTC.

Ten or more counts support this clonotype. V usage is TRBV9 and J usage is TRBJ2-5, with D hard to call. Germline CDR1 reads SGDLS; CDR2 reads YYNGEE. The V end lost 2 bases, the J end lost 0 bases, and 8 bases lay between the germline ends. This CDR3 contains 14 residues. The chain's CDR3 is CASSVDAHQETQYF. CDR3 in DNA: TGTGCCAGCAGCGTGGACGCGCACCAAGAGACCCAGTACTTC. Complete variable domain (other parts from reference TRBV9 and TRBJ2-5): DSGVTQTPKHLITATGQRVTLRCSPRSGDLSVYWYQQSLDQGLQFLIQYYNGEERAKGNILERFSAQQFPDLHSELNLSSLELGDSALYFCASSVDAHQETQYFGPGTRLLVL.

V and J are TRBV18 and TRBJ1-3; D is unresolved. The germline V and J ends were trimmed by 3 bases and 2 bases, with 11 bases remaining between them. This CDR3 is built from 15 residues. The germline V gene has CDR1 KGHSH and CDR2 LQKENI. CDR3 amino acids: CASSPPSEPGNTIYF. In DNA form, the CDR3 reads TGTGCCAGCTCACCTCCTTCAGAGCCTGGAAACACCATATATTTT.

CDR3 sequence (DNA): TGTGCCATCACTCCAAGGGGAGGGAACTATGGCTACACCTTC. Translated, it gives CAITPRGGNYGYTF. The rearrangement links TRBV10-3 to TRBJ1-2; D possibly corresponds to TRBD1 (5 bases). Trimming took 7 bases from V and 2 from J, leaving 14 bases between them. CDR1 is ENHRY, CDR2 SYGVKD, per germline. The CDR3 loop spans 14 amino acids.